These T cell receptor beta chains were read from a single sample in a study of kidney transplant recipient with SARS-CoV-2 infection. TCRdb reprocessed the reads with MiXCR, giving one entry per CDR3 protein. This table has fewer than 250,000 distinct CDR3 sequences, 25% to 30% appearing once. Sequences were derived from a blood sample, sampled at baseline and on roughly day 120 from a kidney transplant recipient. The receptors come from a male patient aged 30 to 39 who had COVID-19 and was a kidney transplant recipient. Some T cells may have come from the graft donor. Both conserved end residues are part of each CDR3. The D gene is left open where the match is weak. Size is omitted from some rows. Given values are once, few, many or a class for expanded clones.

cdr3_length: 12; v_call: TRBV6-4; d_call: -; clone_size: -; j_call: TRBJ2-1; cdr3_aa: CASSDQHNEQFF; cdr3_nt: TGTGCCAGCAGTGACCAGCACAATGAGCAGTTCTTC
cdr3_length: 15; v_call: TRBV6-5; d_call: TRBD1; clone_size: many; j_call: TRBJ2-7; cdr3_aa: CASKVGGQGPYEQYF; cdr3_nt: TGTGCCAGCAAGGTTGGGGGACAGGGGCCTTACGAGCAGTACTTC
cdr3_length: 14; v_call: TRBV20-1; d_call: -; clone_size: few; j_call: TRBJ2-1; cdr3_aa: CSARDIGAGWEQFF; cdr3_nt: TGCAGTGCTAGAGATATTGGGGCAGGGTGGGAGCAGTTCTTC
cdr3_length: 14; v_call: TRBV5-1; d_call: TRBD1; clone_size: many; j_call: TRBJ1-5; cdr3_aa: CASSITGGGQPQHF; cdr3_nt: TGCGCCAGCAGCATAACAGGGGGCGGTCAGCCCCAGCATTTT
cdr3_length: 12; v_call: TRBV2; d_call: -; clone_size: -; j_call: TRBJ1-1; cdr3_aa: CASSALATEAFF; cdr3_nt: TGTGCCAGCAGTGCTTTGGCCACTGAAGCTTTCTTT
cdr3_length: 17; v_call: TRBV5-1; d_call: TRBD2; clone_size: -; j_call: TRBJ2-3; cdr3_aa: CASSLRGLAGLTDTQYF; cdr3_nt: TGCGCCAGCAGCTTGAGGGGACTAGCGGGGCTCACAGATACGCAGTATTTT
cdr3_length: 17; v_call: TRBV6-5; d_call: -; clone_size: -; j_call: TRBJ1-2; cdr3_aa: CASSPEPSMRKTYGYTF; cdr3_nt: TGTGCCAGCAGTCCCGAGCCCTCTATGCGAAAGACCTATGGCTACACCTTC
cdr3_length: 14; v_call: TRBV6-5; d_call: -; clone_size: many; j_call: TRBJ1-4; cdr3_aa: CASSRTDVNEKLFF; cdr3_nt: TGTGCCAGCAGTCGGACAGACGTTAATGAAAAACTGTTTTTT
cdr3_length: 17; v_call: TRBV11-3; d_call: -; clone_size: many; j_call: TRBJ1-2; cdr3_aa: CASSIEDDLGKTYGYTF; cdr3_nt: TGTGCCAGCAGCATAGAAGACGATCTCGGAAAGACCTATGGCTACACCTTC
cdr3_length: 13; v_call: TRBV20-1; d_call: -; clone_size: many; j_call: TRBJ2-1; cdr3_aa: CSARDWTLGEQFF; cdr3_nt: TGCAGTGCTAGAGATTGGACTTTAGGGGAGCAGTTCTTC
cdr3_length: 14; v_call: TRBV19; d_call: -; clone_size: many; j_call: TRBJ1-1; cdr3_aa: CASSIQGHWTEAFF; cdr3_nt: TGTGCCAGTAGTATACAGGGGCATTGGACTGAAGCTTTCTTT
cdr3_length: 14; v_call: TRBV6-2/TRBV6-3; d_call: -; clone_size: many; j_call: TRBJ1-6; cdr3_aa: CASSLRDLNSPLHF; cdr3_nt: TGTGCCAGCAGTCTCCGGGACCTAAATTCACCCCTCCACTTT
cdr3_length: 14; v_call: TRBV5-8; d_call: -; clone_size: -; j_call: TRBJ2-3; cdr3_aa: CASSSMGPRDTQYF; cdr3_nt: TGTGCCAGCAGCTCTATGGGGCCTAGGGATACGCAGTATTTT
cdr3_length: 14; v_call: TRBV7-6; d_call: -; clone_size: -; j_call: TRBJ2-2; cdr3_aa: CASSFFSRTGELFF; cdr3_nt: TGTGCCAGCAGCTTTTTTAGCAGAACCGGGGAGCTGTTTTTT
cdr3_length: 15; v_call: TRBV9; d_call: -; clone_size: many; j_call: TRBJ1-2; cdr3_aa: CASSSGTRMDYGYTF; cdr3_nt: TGTGCCAGCAGCTCCGGGACCCGAATGGACTATGGCTACACCTTC
cdr3_length: 14; v_call: TRBV28; d_call: -; clone_size: many; j_call: TRBJ1-3; cdr3_aa: CASKIGSRSNTIYF; cdr3_nt: TGTGCCAGCAAGATTGGCAGTCGGTCGAACACCATATATTTT
cdr3_length: 15; v_call: TRBV9; d_call: -; clone_size: many; j_call: TRBJ1-2; cdr3_aa: CASSVVGHASYGYTF; cdr3_nt: TGTGCCAGCAGCGTAGTGGGACACGCATCCTATGGCTACACCTTC
cdr3_length: 12; v_call: TRBV7-2; d_call: -; clone_size: -; j_call: TRBJ2-3; cdr3_aa: CASSLGWSTQYF; cdr3_nt: TGTGCCAGCAGCTTAGGGTGGAGTACGCAGTATTTT
cdr3_length: 15; v_call: TRBV28; d_call: TRBD1; clone_size: many; j_call: TRBJ1-2; cdr3_aa: CASRSGGRGNLGYTF; cdr3_nt: TGTGCCAGCCGAAGCGGGGGCAGGGGGAATTTGGGCTACACCTTC
cdr3_length: 18; v_call: TRBV3-1; d_call: -; clone_size: many; j_call: TRBJ2-2; cdr3_aa: CASSKRTPISDLTGELFF; cdr3_nt: TGTGCCAGCAGCAAGCGAACTCCCATTTCAGACTTGACCGGGGAGCTGTTTTTT
cdr3_length: 15; v_call: TRBV13; d_call: -; clone_size: many; j_call: TRBJ2-2; cdr3_aa: CASSSRQGGTGELFF; cdr3_nt: TGTGCCAGCAGCTCAAGACAGGGAGGAACCGGGGAGCTGTTTTTT
cdr3_length: 16; v_call: TRBV20-1; d_call: TRBD1; clone_size: many; j_call: TRBJ2-2; cdr3_aa: CSARDLGQGSTGELFF; cdr3_nt: TGCAGTGCTAGAGATCTGGGACAGGGTAGCACCGGGGAGCTGTTTTTT
cdr3_length: 15; v_call: TRBV7-8; d_call: -; clone_size: many; j_call: TRBJ2-7; cdr3_aa: CASSLGVWVGDEQYF; cdr3_nt: TGTGCCAGCAGCTTAGGTGTTTGGGTGGGCGACGAGCAGTACTTC
cdr3_length: 19; v_call: TRBV9; d_call: TRBD1; clone_size: once; j_call: TRBJ2-4; cdr3_aa: CASSVGRPTGGGGKNIQYF; cdr3_nt: TGTGCCAGCAGCGTAGGGAGACCGACAGGGGGTGGCGGCAAAAACATTCAGTACTTC
cdr3_length: 17; v_call: TRBV3-1; d_call: -; clone_size: -; j_call: TRBJ1-2; cdr3_aa: CASSASCTLRKTYGYTF; cdr3_nt: TGTGCCAGCAGCGCAAGTTGCACCCTTCGAAAGACCTATGGCTACACCTTC
cdr3_length: 18; v_call: TRBV3-1; d_call: -; clone_size: -; j_call: TRBJ2-2; cdr3_aa: CASSAEHPISGLTGELFF; cdr3_nt: TGTGCCAGCAGCGCTGAGCATCCCATTTCAGGCTTGACCGGGGAGCTGTTTTTT
cdr3_length: 16; v_call: TRBV28; d_call: -; clone_size: few; j_call: TRBJ2-1; cdr3_aa: CASILRGAGYYNEQFF; cdr3_nt: TGTGCCAGCATCCTTAGGGGGGCGGGGTACTACAATGAGCAGTTCTTC
cdr3_length: 17; v_call: TRBV3-1; d_call: -; clone_size: many; j_call: TRBJ1-1; cdr3_aa: CASSLVFPISIRTEAFF; cdr3_nt: TGTGCCAGCAGCCTTGTTTTTCCCATTTCAATTCGCACTGAAGCTTTCTTT
cdr3_length: 14; v_call: TRBV19; d_call: -; clone_size: -; j_call: TRBJ2-3; cdr3_aa: CATHRDSSTDTQYF; cdr3_nt: TGTGCCACCCACCGGGACTCTAGCACAGATACGCAGTATTTT
cdr3_length: 18; v_call: TRBV3-1; d_call: -; clone_size: -; j_call: TRBJ2-2; cdr3_aa: CASNKTVPISGLTGELFF; cdr3_nt: TGTGCCAGCAACAAGACTGTTCCCATTTCAGGCTTGACCGGGGAGCTGTTTTTT
cdr3_length: 15; v_call: TRBV19; d_call: -; clone_size: many; j_call: TRBJ2-6; cdr3_aa: CASSIWGLKANVLTF; cdr3_nt: TGTGCCAGTAGTATCTGGGGGCTAAAGGCCAACGTCCTGACTTTC
cdr3_length: 13; v_call: TRBV11-2; d_call: -; clone_size: -; j_call: TRBJ2-7; cdr3_aa: CASSLDRFYEQYF; cdr3_nt: TGTGCCAGCAGCTTAGACAGATTCTACGAGCAGTACTTC
cdr3_length: 16; v_call: TRBV9; d_call: -; clone_size: many; j_call: TRBJ1-2; cdr3_aa: CASPLGYSRKTYGYTF; cdr3_nt: TGTGCCAGCCCCCTAGGGTACTCAAGAAAGACCTATGGCTACACCTTC
cdr3_length: 15; v_call: TRBV5-1; d_call: -; clone_size: few; j_call: TRBJ2-2; cdr3_aa: CASSLEGPGTGELFF; cdr3_nt: TGCGCCAGCAGCTTGGAAGGGCCGGGCACCGGGGAGCTGTTTTTT
cdr3_length: 15; v_call: TRBV5-1; d_call: TRBD2; clone_size: many; j_call: TRBJ2-1; cdr3_aa: CASSSLAGVNNEQFF; cdr3_nt: TGCGCCAGCAGCTCACTAGCGGGAGTTAACAATGAGCAGTTCTTC
cdr3_length: 14; v_call: TRBV3-1; d_call: -; clone_size: many; j_call: TRBJ1-5; cdr3_aa: CASSTGGAGQPQHF; cdr3_nt: TGTGCCAGCAGCACGGGGGGGGCGGGTCAGCCCCAGCATTTT
cdr3_length: 14; v_call: TRBV5-4; d_call: -; clone_size: many; j_call: TRBJ1-1; cdr3_aa: CASSLARENTEAFF; cdr3_nt: TGTGCCAGCAGCTTGGCCAGGGAGAACACTGAAGCTTTCTTT
cdr3_length: 16; v_call: TRBV11-2; d_call: TRBD2; clone_size: many; j_call: TRBJ2-1; cdr3_aa: CASSLLAGAAYNEQFF; cdr3_nt: TGTGCCAGCAGCCTACTAGCGGGAGCCGCCTACAATGAGCAGTTCTTC
cdr3_length: 14; v_call: TRBV9; d_call: -; clone_size: many; j_call: TRBJ2-5; cdr3_aa: CASSPTQYQETQYF; cdr3_nt: TGTGCCAGCAGCCCAACCCAGTACCAAGAGACCCAGTACTTC
cdr3_length: 17; v_call: TRBV16; d_call: -; clone_size: many; j_call: TRBJ1-2; cdr3_aa: CASSKLRVVRKTYGYTF; cdr3_nt: TGTGCCAGCAGCAAGTTGCGGGTCGTTAGAAAGACCTATGGCTACACCTTC
cdr3_length: 16; v_call: TRBV5-1; d_call: TRBD1; clone_size: few; j_call: TRBJ2-7; cdr3_aa: CASSLKDRVAVYEQYF; cdr3_nt: TGCGCCAGCAGTTTAAAGGACAGGGTTGCCGTATACGAGCAGTACTTC
cdr3_length: 15; v_call: TRBV12-3/TRBV12-4; d_call: TRBD2; clone_size: many; j_call: TRBJ2-7; cdr3_aa: CASSPPGGSAIEQYF; cdr3_nt: TGTGCCAGCAGTCCTCCCGGGGGGAGCGCTATAGAGCAGTACTTC
cdr3_length: 15; v_call: TRBV5-1; d_call: TRBD2; clone_size: many; j_call: TRBJ2-7; cdr3_aa: CASSLAQGLYYEQYF; cdr3_nt: TGCGCCAGCAGCTTGGCCCAGGGACTATACTACGAGCAGTACTTC
cdr3_length: 17; v_call: TRBV19; d_call: -; clone_size: many; j_call: TRBJ1-1; cdr3_aa: CASLEGSVRWGAVEAFF; cdr3_nt: TGTGCCAGCCTCGAAGGGAGCGTGAGGTGGGGGGCAGTTGAAGCTTTCTTT
cdr3_length: 18; v_call: TRBV12-3/TRBV12-4; d_call: TRBD2; clone_size: many; j_call: TRBJ2-1; cdr3_aa: CASSLSLAGVSSYNEQFF; cdr3_nt: TGTGCCAGCAGTCTGAGTTTAGCGGGAGTAAGCTCCTACAATGAGCAGTTCTTC
cdr3_length: 16; v_call: TRBV19; d_call: TRBD2; clone_size: few; j_call: TRBJ2-2; cdr3_aa: CANSFTSGLYTGELFF; cdr3_nt: TGTGCCAATAGTTTTACTAGCGGGTTGTACACCGGGGAGCTGTTTTTT
cdr3_length: 14; v_call: TRBV3-1; d_call: -; clone_size: many; j_call: TRBJ2-3; cdr3_aa: CASSQDASGLTQYF; cdr3_nt: TGTGCCAGCAGCCAAGATGCGAGCGGCCTTACGCAGTATTTT
cdr3_length: 15; v_call: TRBV28; d_call: -; clone_size: many; j_call: TRBJ2-7; cdr3_aa: CASSSDVLLSYEQYF; cdr3_nt: TGTGCCAGCAGTTCTGACGTACTGCTCTCCTACGAGCAGTACTTC
cdr3_length: 14; v_call: TRBV9; d_call: TRBD2; clone_size: many; j_call: TRBJ2-3; cdr3_aa: CASSLAGASDTQYF; cdr3_nt: TGTGCCAGCAGCCTAGCGGGAGCGTCAGATACGCAGTATTTT
cdr3_length: 17; v_call: TRBV6-1; d_call: -; clone_size: many; j_call: TRBJ1-2; cdr3_aa: CASSVFVSMRKTYGYTF; cdr3_nt: TGTGCCAGCAGTGTTTTCGTCTCTATGCGAAAGACCTATGGCTACACCTTC
cdr3_length: 17; v_call: TRBV9; d_call: TRBD2; clone_size: few; j_call: TRBJ2-1; cdr3_aa: CASSVGLAGDSYNEQFF; cdr3_nt: TGTGCCAGCAGCGTAGGGCTAGCGGGGGACTCCTACAATGAGCAGTTCTTC
cdr3_length: 13; v_call: TRBV10-1; d_call: -; clone_size: many; j_call: TRBJ2-6; cdr3_aa: CASSESGANVLTF; cdr3_nt: TGCGCCAGCAGTGAGTCTGGGGCCAACGTCCTGACTTTC
cdr3_length: 12; v_call: TRBV19; d_call: -; clone_size: many; j_call: TRBJ1-2; cdr3_aa: CASSRATYGYTF; cdr3_nt: TGTGCCAGTAGTCGCGCTACCTATGGCTACACCTTC
cdr3_length: 17; v_call: TRBV16; d_call: -; clone_size: few; j_call: TRBJ1-2; cdr3_aa: CASSPGLVVRKTYGYTF; cdr3_nt: TGTGCCAGCAGCCCAGGATTGGTCGTTAGAAAGACCTATGGCTACACCTTC